Listed here are 17 T cell receptor beta chains from one sample, sequenced in a study of T cells expressing NK-cell markers. TCRdb re-called the 5' RACE reads; one entry per CDR3 protein, DNA not given. Its listing shows approximately 22,000 distinct CDR3 sequences. Sequencing was done on a sample of blood T cells: a sorted CD56 or NKG2C T cell subset, CD4+ or CD8+ T cells, or bulk PBMC T cells (not recorded which). The receptors were sampled from a man aged 18 to 69 in good health.

The chain carries TRBV4-1 and TRBJ2-2; the D gene TCRdb calls, TRBD1, cannot be checked with no DNA. There are 17 residues in the CDR3. Germline values: CDR1 MGHRA, CDR2 YSYEKL. The CDR3 reads CASSPDGGRGNTGELFF.

This chain uses TRBV5-6 with TRBJ2-1. There are 13 residues in the CDR3. Germline CDR1 reads SGHDT; CDR2 reads YYEEEE. CDR3 loop: CASNSFDRYEQFF.

The rearrangement links TRBV28 to TRBJ2-3; the TCRdb call, TRBD1, lacks DNA for checking. Germline loops: CDR1 MDHEN, CDR2 SYDVKM. The CDR3 extends over 14 amino acids. CDR3 sequence: CASSPGTSADTQYF. Full variable domain (missing parts from reference TRBV28 and TRBJ2-3): DVKVTQSSRYLVKRTGEKVFLECVQDMDHENMFWYRQDPGLGLRLIYFSYDVKMKEKGDIPEGYSVSREKKERFSLILESASTNQTSMYLCASSPGTSADTQYFGPGTRLTVL.

The chain employs TRBV7-2 and TRBJ1-2. The CDR3 is 15 residues long. CDR1 is SGHTA and CDR2 is FQGNSA in the germline V gene. CDR3 loop: CASVRGQRFNYGYTF. Using reference TRBV7-2 and TRBJ1-2 for the parts outside the CDR3, the full variable domain is GAGVSQSPSNKVTEKGKDVELRCDPISGHTALYWYRQSLGQGLEFLIYFQGNSAPDKSGLPSDRFSAERTGGSVSTLTIQRTQQEDSAVYLCASVRGQRFNYGYTFGSGTRLTVV.

The chain combines TRBV6-4 with TRBJ1-1; TCRdb's D gene call, TRBD1, goes unchecked for lack of DNA. The CDR3 is 15 amino acids. CDR1 is MRHNA, CDR2 SNTAGT, per germline. The CDR3 spells CASSDENRPSTEAFF.

The chain uses TRBV5-5 and TRBJ2-5; the TCRdb D gene call, TRBD2, has no DNA to confirm it. Germline V lookup: CDR1 SGHKS, CDR2 YYEKEE (reference sequence). CDR3 length: 16 residues. CDR3 in amino acids: CASSPGRTSGQETQYF.

V and J are TRBV28 and TRBJ1-2; TCRdb indicates TRBD1, and absent DNA this call remains unverified. CDR1 and CDR2 from the germline V gene are MDHEN and SYDVKM. The CDR3 is 13 residues long. CDR3 amino acids: CASSSGQAYGYTF.

V usage is TRBV20-1 and J usage is TRBJ2-1; there is no DNA to check the TCRdb D call of TRBD2. The CDR3 length is 17 residues. Germline CDR1 and CDR2: DFQATT and SNEGSKA (reference sequence). The CDR3 reads CSARDQERLAVYNEQFF.

CDR3: CASSPTGGVYTDTQYF. This sequence joins TRBV7-8 and TRBJ2-3; TCRdb's D call, TRBD2, is unchecked because there is no DNA. Germline V CDR1 and CDR2: SGHVS, FQNEAQ. The CDR3 is made up of 16 amino acids. The full variable domain, in which reference TRBV7-8 and TRBJ2-3 provide the parts outside the CDR3, is GAGVSQSPRYKVAKRGQDVALRCDPISGHVSLFWYQQALGQGPEFLTYFQNEAQLDKSGLPSDRFFAERPEGSVSTLKIQRTQQEDSAVYLCASSPTGGVYTDTQYFGPGTRLTVL.

This chain connects TRBV18 to TRBJ1-1; TCRdb's D call, TRBD1, is unchecked because there is no DNA. The CDR3 has 18 residues. Germline V gene sequence: CDR1 KGHSH, CDR2 LQKENI. CDR3 sequence: CASSRGRSKILSNTEAFF.

The chain links TRBV20-1 to TRBJ2-7; the TCRdb call, TRBD2, lacks DNA for checking. The CDR3 runs to 14 residues. The germline V gene encodes CDR1 DFQATT and CDR2 SNEGSKA (reference sequence). The CDR3 loop is CSAHGLAGDREQYF.

The CDR3 loop reads CASSMDYGNGYTF. The chain is built from TRBV5-1 and TRBJ1-2. Germline V gene sequence: CDR1 SGHRS, CDR2 YFSETQ. This CDR3 has 13 amino acids.

Here the CDR3 reads CSARAGQGSYNSPLHF. The chain recombines TRBV20-1 with TRBJ1-6. The V gene's germline CDR1 is DFQATT and CDR2 SNEGSKA (reference sequence). CDR3 length: 16 residues.

The chain links TRBV19 to TRBJ2-1; TCRdb names TRBD1, which stays unverified in the absence of DNA. The CDR3 consists of 14 residues. Germline CDR1 reads LNHDA; CDR2 reads SQIVND (reference sequence). The CDR3 loop reads CASRRRDRVYEQFF.

V gene TRBV6-1 combines with J gene TRBJ2-7; TCRdb calls TRBD1, which cannot be checked without DNA. Germline loops: CDR1 MNHNS, CDR2 SASEGT. CDR3 length: 14 amino acids. The CDR3: CASRPTGRVREQYF.

The V and J genes are TRBV7-9 and TRBJ2-3. Germline CDR1 is SEHNR and CDR2 is FQNEAQ (reference sequence). CDR3 size: 13 residues. CDR3 sequence: CASSQDSTDTQYF. Complete variable domain (other parts from reference TRBV7-9 and TRBJ2-3): DTGVSQNPRHKITKRGQNVTFRCDPISEHNRLYWYRQTLGQGPEFLTYFQNEAQLEKSRLLSDRFSAERPKGSFSTLEIQRTEQGDSAMYLCASSQDSTDTQYFGPGTRLTVL.

The rearrangement uses TRBV5-6 and TRBJ2-7; TCRdb's D call, TRBD1, is unchecked because there is no DNA. The CDR3 length is 16 residues. Germline-derived CDR1 and CDR2 are SGHDT and YYEEEE. The CDR3 sequence is CASSTQGQGSSYEQYF.